Listed here are 10 T cell receptor beta chains from one sample, sequenced in a study of T cells in women clearing cervical HPV infection. Repertoires were generated with immunoSEQ multiplex PCR, while TCRdb's copy carries only in-frame clones and drops some. The listing records approximately 44,000 clones. The specimen was blood buffy coat. Source of these receptors: a woman between 18 and 70 years old with a cervical HPV16 infection that either progressed to CIN3+ or cleared (not recorded which).

For this clone: The read ends 3 residues shy of where the CDR3 ends; the end is completed using the germline J gene. The V call is TRBV7-9, the J call TRBJ2-1, with D uncertain. Trimming cost V 3 bases and J 7 bases, with 16 bases left between them. Per the germline V gene, CDR1 is SEHNR and CDR2 is FQNEAQ (reference sequence). This CDR3 region has 15 residues. The CDR3 DNA, read in part, is TGTGCCAGCAGCTTTCCGGGTCCCCTTGAAAATGAG. Its translation is CASSFPGPLENE. The full-length CDR3 reads as CASSFPGPLENEQFF. The full variable domain, its missing parts supplied by reference TRBV7-9 and TRBJ2-1, is DTGVSQNPRHKITKRGQNVTFRCDPISEHNRLYWYRQTLGQGPEFLTYFQNEAQLEKSRLLSDRFSAERPKGSFSTLEIQRTEQGDSAMYLCASSFPGPLENEQFFGPGTRLTVL.

As concerns this clone: The missing CDR3 end, 3 residues past where the read stops, is filled in from the germline J gene. V and J are TRBV19 and TRBJ1-5; TRBD1 aligns across 7 bases. V lost 4 bases, J lost 0 bases, and 9 bases stayed unmatched. This CDR3 is 17 amino acids long. CDR1 is LNHDA, CDR2 SQIVND, per germline (reference sequence). CDR3 DNA, as far as it was read: TGTGCCAGTAGTACCCTCGGACAGGACTATAGCAATCAGCCC. Amino acid sequence: CASSTLGQDYSNQP. The full CDR3 is CASSTLGQDYSNQPQHF.

Note on this clone: The read stops 3 residues short of the end of the CDR3; the missing end is completed from the germline J gene. The genes are TRBV10-3 and TRBJ2-2; 9 bases line up with TRBD1. The V gene's germline CDR1 is ENHRY and CDR2 SYGVKD. This CDR3 has 14 amino acids. Losses at the gene ends were 5 bases for V and 7 bases for J; bases not matched to a gene: 5. CDR3 DNA (partial): TGTGCCATCAGTTGGACAGGGGCGCACGGGGAG. Amino acids: CAISWTGAHGE. The CDR3 in full is CAISWTGAHGELFF.

With regard to this clone: The sequence runs out 3 residues before the end of the CDR3; the remainder is reconstructed from the germline J gene. The chain links TRBV11-3 to TRBJ2-7; D remains ambiguous. V lost 5 bases to trimming and J lost 1 base, with 9 bases between them. Germline values: CDR1 SGHNT, CDR2 YENEEA. The CDR3 length is 13 residues. CDR3 protein: CASSRDSSYEQYF. The sequenced CDR3 bases are TGTGCCAGCAGCAGAGACTCGTCCTACGAG.

The CDR3: CASSVSRGVDTQYF. The covered CDR3 bases are TGTGCCAGCAGTGTATCCAGGGGTGTCGATACG. The rearrangement joins TRBV2 to TRBJ2-3; TRBD1 is a possible D gene (6 bases). The CDR3 goes on 3 residues after the read ends, and that part is filled in from the germline J gene. CDR1 and CDR2 from the germline V gene are SNHLY and FYNNEI. V was trimmed by 4 bases and J by 6 bases, leaving 14 bases between them. CDR3 length equals 14 residues. Full variable domain (remainder filled in from reference TRBV2 and TRBJ2-3): EPEVTQTPSHQVTQMGQEVILRCVPISNHLYFYWYRQILGQKVEFLVSFYNNEISEKSEIFDDQFSVERPDGSNFTLKIRSTKLEDSAMYFCASSVSRGVDTQYFGPGTRLTVL.

With regard to this clone: The read comes to an end 3 residues before the CDR3 does, leaving the germline J gene to fill in the end. Other DNA sequences in this sample translate to the same CDR3. J is TRBJ2-2 and V is TRBV2; 14 bases align to TRBD2. The CDR3 is made up of 14 amino acids. After removal of 8 bases from V and 6 bases from J, the junction contained 2 bases not matched to a gene. CDR1 is SNHLY and CDR2 is FYNNEI in the germline V gene. CDR3 bases read: TGTGCCAGCCGGGGACTAGCGGGAGCCGGGGAG. This codes for CASRGLAGAGE. The CDR3 in its entirety is CASRGLAGAGELFF. Variable domain in full (rest from reference TRBV2 and TRBJ2-2): EPEVTQTPSHQVTQMGQEVILRCVPISNHLYFYWYRQILGQKVEFLVSFYNNEISEKSEIFDDQFSVERPDGSNFTLKIRSTKLEDSAMYFCASRGLAGAGELFFGEGSRLTVL.

As concerns this clone: The read terminates 3 residues before the CDR3 end, so the remaining end is supplied by the germline J gene. The chain joins TRBV10-1 to TRBJ2-7, with 9 bases lining up with TRBD1. This CDR3 is built from 14 residues. With 6 bases clipped from V and 3 bases from J, the junction kept 6 bases outside the gene matches. The germline gives CDR1 WNHNN, CDR2 SYGVQD (reference sequence). Incomplete CDR3 DNA: TGCGCCAGCAGCTCCGGACAGGGGTTCTACGAG. This sequence encodes CASSSGQGFYE. The complete CDR3 sequence is CASSSGQGFYEQYF.

Details on this clone: Coverage ceases 3 residues before the CDR3 finishes, and the germline J gene fills in the end. The gene calls are TRBV28 and TRBJ2-7; no clear D gene. Germline V gene sequence: CDR1 MDHEN, CDR2 SYDVKM. CDR3 length: 15 residues. Trimming cost V 1 base and J 0 bases, with 10 bases left between them. CDR3 in amino acids: CASSLSAASSYEQYF. The DNA read from the CDR3 is TGTGCCAGCAGTTTATCGGCGGCGAGCTCCTACGAG. The full variable domain, its missing parts supplied by reference TRBV28 and TRBJ2-7, is DVKVTQSSRYLVKRTGEKVFLECVQDMDHENMFWYRQDPGLGLRLIYFSYDVKMKEKGDIPEGYSVSREKKERFSLILESASTNQTSMYLCASSLSAASSYEQYFGPGTRLTVT.

With respect to this clone: The read ends 3 residues shy of where the CDR3 ends; the end is completed using the germline J gene. The chain carries TRBV7-3 and TRBJ2-2; 9 positions agree with TRBD1. Trimming removed 4 bases from V and 1 base from J; junction bases left unmatched: 7. The CDR3 length is 17 residues. CDR1 and CDR2 (germline): SGHTA, FQGTGA. CDR3 amino acids: CASSYMGTGQNTGELFF. The part of the CDR3 DNA that was read is TGTGCCAGCAGCTATATGGGGACAGGGCAGAACACCGGGGAG.

Remarks on this clone: The read ends 3 residues before the CDR3 terminus; that terminus is restored from the germline J gene. The gene calls are TRBV20-1 and TRBJ2-3; D is ambiguous. The V gene lost 6 bases and the J gene lost 4 bases, with 14 bases spanning the gap. The CDR3 covers 13 residues. Germline V lookup: CDR1 DFQATT, CDR2 SNEGSKA (reference sequence). CDR3 residues: CSATLTGPDTQYF. The sequenced part of the CDR3 DNA is TGCAGTGCCACCCTAACGGGTCCAGATACG.